These 31 T cell receptor beta chains were sequenced from one sample in a study of cytomegalovirus exposure and HLA in healthy donors. 60 Vbeta and 13 Jbeta primers were used in PCR. TCRdb keeps only in-frame clones here, not all; method: immunoSEQ multiplex PCR. Counted here are some 100,000 clones, around 85% occurring once; the ten biggest clones make up roughly 2%. What was sequenced was PBMCs. These receptors were collected from a man younger than 30 in good health and CMV-seronegative.

The rearrangement joins TRBV9 to TRBJ2-1; 11 bases are a match to TRBD2. Germline V gene lookup returns CDR1 SGDLS and CDR2 YYNGEE. This CDR3 spans 15 amino acids. With 6 bases clipped from V and 5 bases from J, the junction kept 7 bases outside the gene matches. The CDR3 coding sequence is TGTGCCAGCAATAAAGAGGGACTAGCGGACAATGAGCAGTTCTTC. Protein: CASNKEGLADNEQFF.

The V call is TRBV4-2, the J call TRBJ1-1; D is uncertain. Germline assignment: CDR1 LGHNA and CDR2 YNFKEQ. V was cut by 0 bases and J by 1 base, with 9 bases left in between. CDR3 length: 15 residues. Here the CDR3 DNA reads TGTGCCAGCAGCCAAGATGTCTGGGCGAACACTGAAGCTTTCTTT. The encoded protein is CASSQDVWANTEAFF.

The chain has TRBV13 and TRBJ1-2; 7 nucleotides match TRBD1. Germline assignment: CDR1 PRHDT and CDR2 FYEKMQ (reference sequence). The CDR3 contains 13 residues. J gave up 2 bases and V 7 bases, and 4 bases lay outside the gene matches. CDR3 residues: CASNIQGNYGYTF. The CDR3 DNA is TGTGCCAGCAACATACAGGGGAACTATGGCTACACCTTC. Variable domain in full (rest from reference TRBV13 and TRBJ1-2): AAGVIQSPRHLIKEKRETATLKCYPIPRHDTVYWYQQGPGQDPQFLISFYEKMQSDKGSIPDRFSAQQFSDYHSELNMSSLELGDSALYFCASNIQGNYGYTFGSGTRLTVV.

As to this clone: Relative to the germline gene, one junction end is altered; a read error may explain this. This chain links TRBV10-3 with TRBJ2-2; the D gene is possibly TRBD2 (6 bases). The CDR3 covers 13 residues. The germline CDR1 and CDR2 sequences are ENHRY and SYGVKD. CDR3 in amino acids: CASSERGGGELFF. DNA of the CDR3: TGTGCCAGCAGTGAGAGGGGAGGAGGGGAGCTGTTTTTT.

V usage is TRBV7-9 and J usage is TRBJ2-4; maybe TRBD1 (5 bases). The CDR3 length is 11 residues. Germline V gene lookup returns CDR1 SEHNR and CDR2 FQNEAQ (reference sequence). The germline V and J ends were trimmed by 6 bases and 13 bases, with 13 bases remaining between them. CDR3 DNA: TGTGCCAGCAGGACAGAGAAGGCGCAGTACTTC. Amino acid sequence: CASRTEKAQYF.

The genes are TRBV28 and TRBJ1-2; D is perhaps TRBD1 (5 bases). Trimming pared 2 bases from V and 4 bases from J, leaving 11 bases between. The CDR3 runs to 14 residues. Germline values: CDR1 MDHEN, CDR2 SYDVKM. CDR3 protein: CASSLGAKVYGYTF. The CDR3 DNA reads TGTGCCAGCAGTTTAGGGGCAAAAGTCTATGGCTACACCTTC.

This chain links TRBV7-9 with TRBJ2-7; 9 nucleotides align to TRBD1. The germline gives CDR1 SEHNR, CDR2 FQNEAQ (reference sequence). The V and J ends lost 6 bases and 5 bases, in that order; junction bases with no gene match: 14. The CDR3 length is 16 residues. As DNA, the CDR3 is TGTGCCAGCAGGGGAACCGACAGGGGGATAATCCACGAGCAGTACTTC. This gives the protein CASRGTDRGIIHEQYF.

The chain employs TRBV6-1 and TRBJ1-1; 11 positions match TRBD1. In germline, CDR1 is MNHNS, CDR2 SASEGT. The CDR3 consists of 15 residues. V lost 6 bases and J lost 2; bases outside the gene matches: 5. DNA for the CDR3: TGTGCCAGCAGGGACAGGGGGCTGGGAAACACTGAAGCTTTCTTT. Translated, it gives CASRDRGLGNTEAFF.

J is TRBJ2-7 and V is TRBV15, with D perhaps matching TRBD2 (6 bases). The germline gives CDR1 LNHNV, CDR2 YYDKDF (reference sequence). V was trimmed by 1 base and J by 4 bases, leaving 17 bases between them. The CDR3 totals 16 residues. The chain's CDR3 is CATSRATGGGIYEQYF. The CDR3 nucleotides are TGTGCCACCAGCAGAGCTACAGGAGGAGGGATTTACGAGCAGTACTTC. The full variable domain, in which reference TRBV15 and TRBJ2-7 provide the parts outside the CDR3, is DAMVIQNPRYQVTQFGKPVTLSCSQTLNHNVMYWYQQKSSQAPKLLFHYYDKDFNNEADTPDNFQSRRPNTSFCFLDIRSPGLGDTAMYLCATSRATGGGIYEQYFGPGTRLTVT.

The chain is built from TRBV19 and TRBJ1-1, with 8 bases fitting TRBD1. The junction had 20 bases not matched to a gene; V was cut back by 8 bases and J by 3 bases. This CDR3 has 18 amino acids. The germline V gene has CDR1 LNHDA and CDR2 SQIVND (reference sequence). For the CDR3, the DNA is TGTGCCAGTGCCCCCCTCGTAGGACAGGGCGCGGGAGACACTGAAGCTTTCTTT. This translates into CASAPLVGQGAGDTEAFF.

The genes are TRBV29-1 and TRBJ2-7, with D possibly TRBD1 on 6 matching bases. Germline V lookup: CDR1 SQVTM, CDR2 ANQGSEA. V dropped 2 bases and J dropped 4 bases, with 9 bases sitting between them. This CDR3 is 12 amino acids long. The CDR3, as DNA: TGCAGCGTTGAACAGGGGAAGTACGAGCAGTACTTC. Translating it yields CSVEQGKYEQYF.

The chain combines TRBV25-1 with TRBJ2-7, with 8 bases aligning to TRBD1. Looked up from germline, CDR1 is MGHDK and CDR2 is SYGVNS. This CDR3 spans 12 amino acids. V lost 6 bases and J lost 7; bases outside the gene matches: 5. CDR3 DNA: TGTGCCAGCAGGACAGGGGCTAGGGAGCAGTACTTC. This translates into CASRTGAREQYF.

In its sample, this clone was seen a few times. CDR3 sequence (DNA): TGCGCCAGCAGCCAAGATCCCGGGACTAGTTCCTACGAGCAGTACTTC. Encoded protein: CASSQDPGTSSYEQYF. This chain joins TRBV4-3 and TRBJ2-7; TRBD2 matches at 8 bases. Germline V gene lookup returns CDR1 LGHNA and CDR2 YSLEER. With 0 bases clipped from V and 1 base from J, the junction kept 5 bases outside the gene matches. This CDR3 is 16 amino acids long.

The CDR3 is CASSPGLAGGPYNEQFF. For the CDR3, the DNA is TGTGCCAGCAGCCCTGGACTAGCGGGAGGCCCCTACAATGAGCAGTTCTTC. The J gene is TRBJ2-1, the V gene TRBV5-6, with 14 bases aligning to TRBD2. The CDR3 loop spans 17 amino acids. Germline V lookup: CDR1 SGHDT, CDR2 YYEEEE. J was trimmed by 2 bases and V by 4 bases; bases with no gene match: 5.

The CDR3, as DNA: TGTGCCAGCAGTCGCGGGACAGTTGGTGAAAAACTGTTTTTT. Its protein product is CASSRGTVGEKLFF. The chain combines TRBV6-5 with TRBJ1-4, with TRBD1 matching over 7 bases. Germline V gene lookup returns CDR1 MNHEY and CDR2 SVGAGI. The CDR3 is made up of 14 amino acids. V gave up 5 bases and J gave up 7 bases; unmatched junction bases: 7.

The CDR3, as DNA: TGCGCCAGCAGAAGCAACAGGGATAACTATGGCTACACCTTC. Translation gives CASRSNRDNYGYTF. The chain combines TRBV5-1 with TRBJ1-2; D possibly corresponds to TRBD1 (6 bases). The CDR3 has 14 amino acids. From germline, CDR1 is SGHRS and CDR2 YFSETQ. The germline V and J ends were trimmed by 5 bases and 1 base, with 12 bases remaining between them.

This sequence joins TRBV11-2 and TRBJ2-3, with TRBD2 matching 11 bases. Germline V gene lookup returns CDR1 SGHAT and CDR2 FQNNGV. CDR3 length: 16 amino acids. V shed 5 bases and J 0 bases; nucleotides not matched to a gene: 4. CDR3 nucleotides: TGTGCCAGCAGCCGCCGACTAGCGGGGAGCACAGATACGCAGTATTTT. Amino acids: CASSRRLAGSTDTQYF. Filled out from reference TRBV11-2 and TRBJ2-3, the complete variable domain reads EAGVAQSPRYKIIEKRQSVAFWCNPISGHATLYWYQQILGQGPKLLIQFQNNGVVDDSQLPKDRFSAERLKGVDSTLKIQPAKLEDSAVYLCASSRRLAGSTDTQYFGPGTRLTVL.

The chain employs TRBV29-1 and TRBJ2-7; 9 bases map to TRBD1. The CDR3 is 16 amino acids. Germline V lookup: CDR1 SQVTM, CDR2 ANQGSEA. V shed 1 base, J shed 0 bases, and the junction held 7 bases outside the gene matches. CDR3 sequence: CSVEALPGQGSYEQYF. CDR3 nucleotide sequence: TGCAGCGTTGAAGCCCTTCCGGGACAGGGCTCCTACGAGCAGTACTTC.

This clone occurred a few times. The V gene is TRBV6-1, the J gene TRBJ1-2; 12 nucleotides align to TRBD1. Germline V gives CDR1 MNHNS, CDR2 SASEGT. Germline trimming cut 6 bases from V and 7 bases from J; bases unmatched to any gene: 9. The CDR3 runs 15 residues. CDR3 protein: CASRRSGQGASGYTF. For the CDR3, the DNA is TGTGCCAGCAGAAGATCGGGACAGGGGGCATCTGGCTACACCTTC.

This chain joins TRBV9 and TRBJ1-3; 8 positions match TRBD1. J gave up 0 bases and V 0 bases, and 14 bases lay outside the gene matches. The CDR3 runs 20 residues. Germline CDR1 SGDLS, CDR2 YYNGEE. Written as DNA, the CDR3 is TGTGCCAGCAGCGTAGCCCCCCGGACAGGGCGGGGACTCTCTGGAAACACCATATATTTT. Its protein is CASSVAPRTGRGLSGNTIYF.

The genes are TRBV4-1 and TRBJ2-3; 8 bases line up with TRBD2. The CDR3 is made up of 16 amino acids. CDR1 and CDR2 (germline): MGHRA, YSYEKL. V was pared by 0 bases and J by 7 bases, with 9 bases of the junction left unmatched. The CDR3: CASSQEQSGSLNTQYF. CDR3 DNA: TGCGCCAGCAGCCAAGAACAAAGCGGGAGTTTGAATACGCAGTATTTT.

This clone was seen only a few times. The chain links TRBV13 to TRBJ1-1; perhaps TRBD1 as D (5 bases). Germline V gives CDR1 PRHDT, CDR2 FYEKMQ (reference sequence). V was pared by 2 bases and J by 1 base, with 17 bases between. This CDR3 contains 17 residues. The CDR3 reads CASSLLLSGGKNTEAFF. DNA for the CDR3: TGTGCCAGCAGCTTATTACTATCTGGGGGGAAGAACACTGAAGCTTTCTTT. The full variable domain, in which reference TRBV13 and TRBJ1-1 provide the parts outside the CDR3, is AAGVIQSPRHLIKEKRETATLKCYPIPRHDTVYWYQQGPGQDPQFLISFYEKMQSDKGSIPDRFSAQQFSDYHSELNMSSLELGDSALYFCASSLLLSGGKNTEAFFGQGTRLTVV.

The chain is built from TRBV6-1 and TRBJ2-5; no firm D call. Per the germline V gene, CDR1 is MNHNS and CDR2 is SASEGT. The CDR3 length is 14 residues. Trimming shortened V by 8 bases and J by 5 bases, and 18 bases separated the two germline ends. CDR3 in DNA: TGTGCCAGCGGTATATCGCGGTTTTTCGAGACCCAGTACTTC. Amino acid sequence: CASGISRFFETQYF.

This sequence joins TRBV10-3 and TRBJ2-5; possible D gene TRBD2, 5 bases. The CDR3 is made up of 12 amino acids. V dropped 6 bases and J dropped 5 bases, with 10 bases sitting between them. In germline, CDR1 is ENHRY, CDR2 SYGVKD. CDR3 DNA sequence: TGTGCCATCAGCACGCGCGGGGAGACCCAGTACTTC. It is translated as CAISTRGETQYF.

This chain joins TRBV6-6 and TRBJ1-5, with a tentative D call TRBD1 (5 bases). V lost 6 bases, J lost 2 bases, and 14 bases lay in between. Germline values: CDR1 MNHNY, CDR2 SVGAGI (reference sequence). The CDR3 sequence is 15 residues long. This CDR3 reads CASRGVGEGNQPQHF. The CDR3 nucleotides read TGTGCCAGCAGAGGCGTAGGGGAGGGCAATCAGCCCCAGCATTTT.

This chain connects TRBV6-6 to TRBJ2-3, with TRBD1 matching 10 bases. Germline V CDR1 and CDR2: MNHNY, SVGAGI (reference sequence). After removal of 4 bases from V and 2 bases from J, the junction contained 3 bases not matched to a gene. This CDR3 spans 15 amino acids. In DNA, the CDR3 is TGTGCCAGCAGTTTAGGACAGGGGGTCACAGATACGCAGTATTTT. Protein product: CASSLGQGVTDTQYF.

The rearrangement joins TRBV6-5 to TRBJ1-2, with 11 bases identical to TRBD1. Germline V gene sequence: CDR1 MNHEY, CDR2 SVGAGI. This CDR3 is built from 15 residues. V lost 4 bases to trimming and J lost 4 bases; unmatched junction nucleotides: 5. Here the CDR3 DNA reads TGTGCCAGCAGTTTCGGACAGGGGGCTTTCTATGGCTACACCTTC. It is translated as CASSFGQGAFYGYTF.

The V gene is TRBV6-6, the J gene TRBJ2-2; 9 bases line up with TRBD1. Germline CDR1 reads MNHNY; CDR2 reads SVGAGI (reference sequence). J gave up 4 bases and V 6 bases, and 9 bases lay outside the gene matches. The CDR3 length is 16 residues. The CDR3 is CASRHRDRVSTGELFF. Here the CDR3 DNA reads TGTGCCAGCAGACATCGGGACAGGGTATCCACCGGGGAGCTGTTTTTT.

The chain employs TRBV5-4 and TRBJ2-3; tentatively, D is TRBD2 (5 bases). The CDR3 spans 15 residues. Trimming removed 5 bases at V and 1 base at J, with 14 bases between. Per germline, CDR1 SGHNT and CDR2 YYREEE (reference sequence). The CDR3 DNA follows: TGTGCCAGCAGTCTAAACGGACTCGGCACAGATACGCAGTATTTT. Translating it yields CASSLNGLGTDTQYF.

The chain recombines TRBV27 with TRBJ2-1; 10 nucleotides align to TRBD2. Trimming at V came to 6 bases and at J to 3 bases, leaving 5 bases not matched to a gene. Germline V gives CDR1 MNHEY, CDR2 SMNVEV (reference sequence). CDR3 length equals 15 residues. CDR3 in amino acids: CASRTLAGLYNEQFF. The CDR3 coding sequence is TGTGCCAGCAGGACACTAGCGGGACTCTACAATGAGCAGTTCTTC.

The gene calls are TRBV6-5 and TRBJ1-3, with a tentative D call TRBD1 (6 bases). CDR3 length: 15 amino acids. The germline gives CDR1 MNHEY, CDR2 SVGAGI. With 4 bases removed from V and 3 bases from J, the gap between germline ends came to 13 bases. For the CDR3, the DNA is TGTGCCAGCAGTTCCCTCGGGACATATGGAAACACCATATATTTT. Protein product: CASSSLGTYGNTIYF.